This entry lists 23 T cell receptor beta chains sequenced from one sample in a study of blood T cell repertoires in COVID-19. Produced via immunoSEQ multiplex PCR; TCRdb's table is partial and in-frame only. This table holds 75,000 to 95,000 clones, 87% found once. Source material: peripheral blood. The origin of the receptors is a man in his fifties or sixties with acute or convalescent COVID-19.

For the CDR3, the DNA is TGTGCCAGCAGCCAAAGACACAGCGGGGCCACTGAAGCTTTCTTT. The encoded protein is CASSQRHSGATEAFF. The chain joins TRBV6-6 to TRBJ1-1; D is possibly TRBD1 (5 bases). Germline V lookup: CDR1 MNHNY, CDR2 SVGAGI (reference sequence). The CDR3 contains 15 residues. The V end was cut by 6 bases, the J end by 4 bases, with 18 bases between.

CDR3: CASRPDRVDTEAFF. CDR3 nucleotides: TGTGCCAGCAGACCTGACAGGGTCGACACTGAAGCTTTCTTT. The chain links TRBV13 to TRBJ1-1; TRBD1 agrees at 7 bases. CDR3 size: 14 residues. Trimming removed 6 bases from V and 3 bases from J; junction bases left unmatched: 7. From germline, CDR1 is PRHDT and CDR2 FYEKMQ (reference sequence).

This rearrangement joins TRBV14 to TRBJ2-5; 8 bases line up with TRBD1. V shed 4 bases, J shed 2 bases, and the junction held 3 bases outside the gene matches. Germline CDR1 SGHDN, CDR2 FVKESK. The length of the CDR3 is 14 residues. CDR3 sequence: CASSRQGQQETQYF. The CDR3, as DNA: TGTGCCAGCAGCCGACAGGGGCAACAAGAGACCCAGTACTTC.

The V gene is TRBV12-3 or TRBV12-4, the J gene TRBJ1-1; D is uncertain. The germline V and J ends were trimmed by 9 bases and 8 bases, with 13 bases remaining between them. The CDR3 has 11 amino acids. Here the CDR3 reads CASRGAAEAFF. The CDR3 DNA follows: TGTGCCAGTCGGGGAGCAGCGGAAGCTTTCTTT.

The chain is built from TRBV3-1 (or the pseudogene TRBV3-2) and TRBJ2-7, with 10 positions matching TRBD1. The CDR3 is 15 residues long. V trimming: 4 bases; J trimming: 2 bases; junction bases outside the gene matches: 5. Germline CDR1 is LGHDT and CDR2 is YNNKEL (reference sequence). The CDR3 DNA follows: TGTGCCAGCAGCCCGGGACAGGGGCGAGCCTACGAGCAGTACTTC. This translates into CASSPGQGRAYEQYF.

Worth noting for this clone: This specimen includes other DNA sequences encoding the same CDR3. This chain uses TRBV6-5 with TRBJ1-1, with 7 bases matching TRBD1. The CDR3 is made up of 13 amino acids. After removal of 5 bases from V and 4 bases from J, the junction contained 4 bases not matched to a gene. Germline V gene data show CDR1 as MNHEY and CDR2 as SVGAGI. CDR3 in DNA: TGTGCCAGCAGTCTTCAGGGGGGCACTGAAGCTTTCTTT. This translates into CASSLQGGTEAFF.

The rearrangement joins TRBV18 to TRBJ1-2; 9 bases are shared with TRBD1. The CDR3 contains 17 residues. Germline CDR1 reads KGHSH; CDR2 reads LQKENI. V dropped 3 bases and J dropped 6; count of bases not matched to a gene: 14. CDR3: CASSPRTGVRFGDGYTF. CDR3 nucleotides: TGTGCCAGCTCACCGAGGACAGGGGTAAGGTTCGGTGATGGCTACACCTTC.

The chain links TRBV24-1 to TRBJ1-2; D perhaps matches TRBD1 (6 bases). The CDR3 is 14 amino acids. CDR1 and CDR2 from the germline V gene are KGHDR and SFDVKD. The V end was cut by 3 bases, the J end by 8 bases, with 15 bases between. As DNA, the CDR3 is TGTGCCACCAGTGATCGGGATGGGGGCTTAGGCTACACCTTC. Translation: CATSDRDGGLGYTF.

This clone has just one count. This chain links TRBV30 with TRBJ1-6; 10 bases map to TRBD1. Trimming at V came to 8 bases and at J to 7 bases, leaving 5 bases not matched to a gene. The germline CDR1 and CDR2 sequences are GTSNPN and SVGIG (reference sequence). CDR3 length: 13 residues. Here the CDR3 reads CASSGQGNSPLHF. In DNA, the CDR3 is TGTGCCAGCTCGGGACAGGGGAATTCACCCCTCCACTTT.

This clone was recorded a few times. The DNA for the CDR3 is TGTGCCAGCAGCCCCAGGGGGGCAAGTGAGCAGTTCTTC. This translates into CASSPRGASEQFF. The chain carries TRBV12-3 or TRBV12-4 and TRBJ2-1, with D tentatively TRBD1 (7 bases). CDR3 length equals 13 residues. Trimming took 6 bases from V and 9 from J, leaving 15 bases between them.

V is TRBV7-8 and J is TRBJ2-5; D is uncertain. V was cut by 0 bases and J by 0 bases, with 11 bases left in between. The CDR3 length is 16 residues. CDR1 SGHVS and CDR2 FQNEAQ come from the germline V gene. CDR3 amino acids: CASSLAEQLYQETQYF. The CDR3 nucleotides read TGTGCCAGCAGCTTAGCGGAACAGTTGTACCAAGAGACCCAGTACTTC.

The V gene is TRBV30, the J gene TRBJ1-2; 9 bases fit TRBD1. The CDR3 is made up of 13 amino acids. CDR1 is GTSNPN, CDR2 SVGIG, per germline (reference sequence). Trimming cost V 2 bases and J 6 bases; bases outside gene matches: 4. In DNA form, the CDR3 reads TGTGCCTGGAGTTCCGGGACAGGGAATGGCTACACCTTC. Translated, it gives CAWSSGTGNGYTF.

V usage is TRBV13 and J usage is TRBJ2-7; 14 bases are shared with TRBD2. With 4 bases clipped from V and 4 bases from J, the junction kept 6 bases outside the gene matches. Germline loops: CDR1 PRHDT, CDR2 FYEKMQ (reference sequence). The CDR3 is 16 amino acids. CDR3 in DNA: TGTGCCAGCAGCTCGACTAGCGGGGGGGAGGCTTACGAGCAGTACTTC. Translated, it gives CASSSTSGGEAYEQYF.

This clone turned up a few times. The chain recombines TRBV27 with TRBJ1-1, with D unresolved. The V end lost 4 bases, the J end lost 0 bases, and 6 bases lay between the germline ends. CDR1 and CDR2 (germline): MNHEY, SMNVEV (reference sequence). The CDR3 totals 13 residues. CDR3 bases: TGTGCCAGCAGTTCCGTAGTGAACACTGAAGCTTTCTTT. Its protein is CASSSVVNTEAFF.

The chain uses TRBV11-2 and TRBJ2-3; 8 bases are a match to TRBD2. The CDR3 consists of 15 residues. CDR1 is SGHAT and CDR2 is FQNNGV in the germline V gene. Trimming removed 3 bases from V and 7 bases from J; junction bases left unmatched: 9. CDR3 sequence reads: CASSFAAGRGNTQYF. In nucleotides, the CDR3 is TGTGCCAGCAGCTTTGCCGCCGGGAGGGGAAATACGCAGTATTTT.

The chain uses TRBV19 and TRBJ1-6, with D unresolved. The CDR3 covers 15 residues. CDR1 and CDR2 (germline): LNHDA, SQIVND (reference sequence). V shed 3 bases and J shed 7 bases, with 13 bases lying between them. The CDR3 protein is CASSIEKGGNSPLHF. Here the CDR3 DNA reads TGTGCCAGTAGTATTGAAAAGGGCGGGAATTCACCCCTCCACTTT.

The genes are TRBV18 and TRBJ1-1, with 11 bases identical to TRBD1. Germline loops: CDR1 KGHSH, CDR2 LQKENI. Losses at the gene ends were 2 bases for V and 10 bases for J; bases not matched to a gene: 9. The CDR3 length is 15 residues. CDR3 residues: CASSPTAGQGVTAFF. In DNA, the CDR3 is TGTGCCAGCTCACCAACCGCGGGACAGGGGGTAACAGCTTTCTTT.

The chain recombines TRBV18 with TRBJ2-7; a possible D gene is TRBD2 (5 bases). Germline V CDR1 and CDR2: KGHSH, LQKENI. CDR3 size: 13 residues. Deletions cut 3 bases from V and 0 bases from J, with 6 bases between. CDR3 protein: CASSPGSSYEQYF. In DNA, the CDR3 is TGTGCCAGCTCACCGGGGAGCTCCTACGAGCAGTACTTC.

V and J are TRBV18 and TRBJ1-1; D is unclear. V shed 3 bases and J shed 7 bases, with 15 bases lying between them. The CDR3 covers 14 residues. Germline CDR1 and CDR2: KGHSH and LQKENI. The DNA for the CDR3 is TGTGCCAGCTCACCCCGCATCGGAGAGGGTGAAGCTTTCTTT. Protein: CASSPRIGEGEAFF.

The rearrangement joins TRBV7-2 to TRBJ2-7, with D possibly matching TRBD1 (6 bases). CDR1 SGHTA and CDR2 FQGNSA come from the germline V gene. Trimming stripped 2 bases from V and 2 bases from J, with 13 bases between. CDR3 length: 15 amino acids. The CDR3 nucleotides are TGTGCCAGCAGCTTAATAGGGACATCCCCCTACGAGCAGTACTTC. Encoded protein: CASSLIGTSPYEQYF.

This chain joins TRBV20-1 and TRBJ2-2; 10 bases line up with TRBD2. The CDR3 extends over 15 amino acids. J lost 5 bases, V lost 3 bases, and 6 bases had no gene match. Germline V lookup: CDR1 DFQATT, CDR2 SNEGSKA (reference sequence). The DNA for the CDR3 is TGCAGTGCTAGTCTAGCGGGGGCCGGGACCGGGGAGCTGTTTTTT. Protein product: CSASLAGAGTGELFF.

The rearrangement links TRBV3-1 (or the pseudogene TRBV3-2) to TRBJ1-2, with D perhaps matching TRBD1 (5 bases). The ends were cut back, 7 bases at V and 7 bases at J, with 16 bases in the middle. This CDR3 comprises 13 residues. Germline lookup yields CDR1 LGHDT and CDR2 YNNKEL (reference sequence). The CDR3 region is CASTSTIQGGYTF. CDR3 bases: TGTGCCAGCACCTCCACAATTCAGGGTGGCTACACCTTC.

The chain recombines TRBV29-1 with TRBJ2-5; TRBD1 is a possible D gene (5 bases). CDR3 length equals 15 residues. Trimming took 7 bases from V and 5 from J, leaving 23 bases between them. Germline assignment: CDR1 SQVTM and CDR2 ANQGSEA. CDR3 in DNA: TGCAGCGCCCCGTTGGGGTCAGGGTTCAGGGAGACCCAGTACTTC. Residues: CSAPLGSGFRETQYF.